This is a list of T cell receptor beta chains from one sample in a study of T-cell memory formation after mild COVID-19. TCRdb re-called the 5' RACE reads through MiXCR, storing one row per CDR3 protein. The sample consists of around 55,000 distinct CDR3 sequences, 9% to 9.5% of them appearing once. The sequenced sample was PBMCs or a T cell subset sorted from them (not recorded which). The receptors were sampled from a man aged 18 to 29 who had mild COVID-19 (a few samples of this study predate the infection). Cell type and time point are not known. Each CDR3 is given with its conserved first and last residue. The D gene is left open where the match is weak. Only some rows state a clone size, as once, few, many or a class for expanded clones.

>TRBJ2-2|.|few|TRBV19|13
TGTGCCGTTTCGGAGGCTTTGCCCGGGGAGCTGTTTTTT
CAVSEALPGELFF
>TRBJ2-5|.|many|TRBV7-2|15
TGTGCCAGCAGCTTACCGTCCCTAGGAGGCGAGACCCAGTACTTC
CASSLPSLGGETQYF
>TRBJ1-6|.|.|TRBV7-9|15
TGTGCCAGCAGCCTATTGTCCAGGGGCAATTCACCCCTCCACTTT
CASSLLSRGNSPLHF
>TRBJ1-1|.|.|TRBV7-6|13
TGTGCCAGCAGCTTGGGTTCGGGCACTGAAGCTTTCTTT
CASSLGSGTEAFF
>TRBJ2-1|TRBD2|few|TRBV14|19
TGTGCCAGCAGCCAAGAATCTAAGACTAGCGGGGGGCCTGGGAATGAGCAGTTCTTC
CASSQESKTSGGPGNEQFF
>TRBJ2-7|.|few|TRBV7-2|14
TGTGCCAGCAGCTTAGGGCGGGGCCCCTACGAGCAGTACTTC
CASSLGRGPYEQYF
>TRBJ1-1|.|.|TRBV3-1|14
TGTGCCAGCAGCCAGGGGGTGAGGAACACTGAAGCTTTCTTT
CASSQGVRNTEAFF
>TRBJ2-6|.|few|TRBV7-8|14
TGTGCCACCACTCGGAGCTCTGGGGCCAACGTCCTGACTTTC
CATTRSSGANVLTF
>TRBJ1-5|.|.|TRBV4-2|14
TGTGCCAGCAGCCAAGGGGTGACTGTCGGGCCCCAGCATTTT
CASSQGVTVGPQHF
>TRBJ2-7|.|many|TRBV5-1|14
TGCGCCAGCAGCTGGGGTCCAGGATCCTACGAGCAGTACTTC
CASSWGPGSYEQYF
>TRBJ2-5|.|.|TRBV5-1|13
TGCGCCAGCAGCACCCGGACAAAAGAGACCCAGTACTTC
CASSTRTKETQYF
>TRBJ2-5|.|medium-sized|TRBV7-2|14
TGTGCCAGCAGCTTAGCTGGGACCCAAGAGACCCAGTACTTC
CASSLAGTQETQYF
>TRBJ2-3|.|many|TRBV12-3/TRBV12-4|15
TGTGCCAGCAGCACACTTGACAGAAGCACAGATACGCAGTATTTT
CASSTLDRSTDTQYF
>TRBJ2-7|TRBD1|.|TRBV29-1|14
TGCAGCGTTGTAGTCGGGACAGGGGTCTACGAGCAGTACTTC
CSVVVGTGVYEQYF
>TRBJ1-5|.|.|TRBV5-5|18
TGTGCCAGCCGCGGAGGGTCCGGGGGAGGCAATAGCAATCAGCCCCAGCATTTT
CASRGGSGGGNSNQPQHF
>TRBJ2-5|.|few|TRBV7-9|12
TGTGCCAGCAGCCCCCCGGGAGAGACCCAGTACTTC
CASSPPGETQYF
>TRBJ1-2|.|.|TRBV5-1|14
TGCGCCAGCAGCTTTGGGGGGAGTGGCTATGGCTACACCTTC
CASSFGGSGYGYTF
>TRBJ2-2|.|.|TRBV5-1|15
TGCGCCAGCAGCTTAGGGACGGCCGTCTCCGGGGAGCTGTTTTTT
CASSLGTAVSGELFF
>TRBJ1-2|.|few|TRBV2|14
TGTGCCAGCAGTGAATACCGGACAGAGTTTGGCTACACCTTC
CASSEYRTEFGYTF
>TRBJ1-2|.|few|TRBV7-9|15
TGTGCCAGCAGCTTAGGCGCGGCAGGGAGATATGGCTACACCTTC
CASSLGAAGRYGYTF
>TRBJ1-1|.|.|TRBV28|12
TGTGCCAGCAGCCACGGGAGGTATGAAGCTTTCTTT
CASSHGRYEAFF
>TRBJ2-5|TRBD1|many|TRBV2|13
TGTGCCAGCAGTGATCGGGGACAGGGGACCCAGTACTTC
CASSDRGQGTQYF
>TRBJ1-1|TRBD1|few|TRBV7-2|16
TGTGCCAGCAGCTGGGGACAGGGGGCAGGCGGCACTGAAGCTTTCTTT
CASSWGQGAGGTEAFF
>TRBJ2-5|.|many|TRBV5-1|16
TGCGCCAGCAGCGGGGGGTCAGCCACTAGTTTTGTGACCCAGTACTTC
CASSGGSATSFVTQYF
>TRBJ1-4|.|few|TRBV15|15
TGTGCCACCAGCAGAGAAAAGGGGGTGGGTGAAAAACTGTTTTTT
CATSREKGVGEKLFF
>TRBJ2-3|TRBD1|many|TRBV4-3|17
TGCGCCAGCAGCCAGGGGGGACCGGGACAGGGACCAGATACGCAGTATTTT
CASSQGGPGQGPDTQYF
>TRBJ1-6|TRBD1|.|TRBV7-9|16
TGTGCCAGCAGCCCACACGACAGGGCAGGCAATTCACCCCTCCACTTT
CASSPHDRAGNSPLHF
>TRBJ1-2|.|.|TRBV6-5|17
TGTGCCAGCAGTTATGGCCCGGGGACTCCCTTAGGGGTTGGCTACACCTTC
CASSYGPGTPLGVGYTF
>TRBJ2-3|.|few|TRBV7-2|14
TGTGCCAGCAGCCGTCGGAGGGTGACAGATACGCAGTATTTT
CASSRRRVTDTQYF
>TRBJ1-2|.|many|TRBV24-1|13
TGTGCCACCAGTGATTTTTCGCAGGATGGCTACACCTTC
CATSDFSQDGYTF
>TRBJ2-1|.|few|TRBV7-2|12
TGTGCCAGCAGCCAAGCAGGGAATGAGCAGTTCTTC
CASSQAGNEQFF
>TRBJ1-5|.|.|TRBV7-3|13
TGTGCCAGCAGCTTAGGGGAGAATCAGCCCCAGCATTTT
CASSLGENQPQHF
>TRBJ2-1|TRBD2|.|TRBV5-8|15
TGTGCCAGCAGCTTGCGGGGGGGCCGGGACAATGAGCAGTTCTTC
CASSLRGGRDNEQFF
>TRBJ2-5|.|.|TRBV18|15
TGTGCCAGCTCACCACAGTCAGGCGTTGGAGAGACCCAGTACTTC
CASSPQSGVGETQYF
>TRBJ2-2|.|many|TRBV7-3|14
TGTGCCAGCAGCTTAGGGGTCGGCACCGGGGAGCTGTTTTTT
CASSLGVGTGELFF
>TRBJ2-5|.|many|TRBV7-9|12
TGTGCCAGCAGCCAGATTCCGGGACCTCCGTACTTC
CASSQIPGPPYF
>TRBJ2-2|.|many|TRBV12-3/TRBV12-4|12
TGTGCCAGCAGTCCACTCACCGGGGAGCTGTTTTTT
CASSPLTGELFF
>TRBJ1-2|TRBD1|.|TRBV5-1|15
TGCGCCAGCAGCTTGGAGGAAGGGGGCAGCTATGGCTACACCTTC
CASSLEEGGSYGYTF
>TRBJ1-1|.|few|TRBV7-3|13
TGTGCCAGCAGCTTCGGTCGGAACACTGAAGCTTTCTTT
CASSFGRNTEAFF
>TRBJ1-1|.|many|TRBV12-3/TRBV12-4|14
TGTGCCAGCAGTTTAAGTCAGTTGAACACTGAAGCTTTCTTT
CASSLSQLNTEAFF